The source of this TCR beta chain is a study of T cell responses to AZD1222 COVID-19 vaccine. Study outcomes and limitations: It should be noted that donors were predominantly white British and more often female, and clonal diversity was possibly underestimated.

On this clone itself: Its antigen remains unidentified.

Sequencing used immunoSEQ multiplex PCR; TCRdb keeps in-frame clones, though not all of them. The data contain some 110,000 clones, 65% to 85% of them singletons. Per germline, CDR1 MNHEY and CDR2 SMNVEV (reference sequence). The CDR3 covers 15 residues. V was pared by 5 bases and J by 0 bases, with 4 bases of the junction left unmatched. The receptor was derived from an adult in good health. The chain links TRBV27 to TRBJ1-3; TRBD1 matches 7 bases. Here the sequenced sample was peripheral blood, taken on day 0 of AZD1222 vaccination. The CDR3 DNA sequence: TGTGCCAGCAGTCCTACAGGGGCCTCTGGAAACACCATATATTTT. It is translated as CASSPTGASGNTIYF.